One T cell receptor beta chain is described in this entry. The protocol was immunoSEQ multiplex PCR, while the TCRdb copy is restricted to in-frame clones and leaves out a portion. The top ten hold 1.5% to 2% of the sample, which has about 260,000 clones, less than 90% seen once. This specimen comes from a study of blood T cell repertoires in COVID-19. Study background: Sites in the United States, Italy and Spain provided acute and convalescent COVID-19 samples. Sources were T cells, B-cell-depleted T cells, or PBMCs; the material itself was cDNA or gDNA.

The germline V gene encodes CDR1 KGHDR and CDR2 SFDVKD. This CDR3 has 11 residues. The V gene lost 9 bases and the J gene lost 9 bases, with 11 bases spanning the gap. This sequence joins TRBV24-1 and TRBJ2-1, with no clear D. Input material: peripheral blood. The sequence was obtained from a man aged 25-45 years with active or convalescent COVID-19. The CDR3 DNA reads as TGTGCCACCGAAGATGGCAGTGAGCAGTTCTTC. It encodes CATEDGSEQFF.